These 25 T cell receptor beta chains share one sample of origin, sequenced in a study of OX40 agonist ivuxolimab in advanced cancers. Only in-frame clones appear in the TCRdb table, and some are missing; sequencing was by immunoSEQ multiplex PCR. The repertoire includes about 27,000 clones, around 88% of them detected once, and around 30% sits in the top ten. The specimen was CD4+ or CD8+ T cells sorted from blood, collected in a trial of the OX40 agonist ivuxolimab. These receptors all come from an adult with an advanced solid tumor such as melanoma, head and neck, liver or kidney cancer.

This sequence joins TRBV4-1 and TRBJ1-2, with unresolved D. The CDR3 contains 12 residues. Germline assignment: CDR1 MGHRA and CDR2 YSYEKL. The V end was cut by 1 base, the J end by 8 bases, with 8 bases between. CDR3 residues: CASSQGLVGYTF. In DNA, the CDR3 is TGCGCCAGCAGCCAAGGACTCGTCGGCTACACCTTC.

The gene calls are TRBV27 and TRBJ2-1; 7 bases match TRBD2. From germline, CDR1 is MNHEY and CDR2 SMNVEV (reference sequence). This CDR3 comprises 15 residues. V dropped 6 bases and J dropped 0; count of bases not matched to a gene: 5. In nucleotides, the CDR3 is TGTGCCAGCAGGTTACTAGCGAGCTCCTACAATGAGCAGTTCTTC. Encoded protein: CASRLLASSYNEQFF.

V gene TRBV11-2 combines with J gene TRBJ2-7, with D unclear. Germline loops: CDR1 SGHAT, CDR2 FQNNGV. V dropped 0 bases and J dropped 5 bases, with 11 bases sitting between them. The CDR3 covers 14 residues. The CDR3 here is CASSLEITRNEQYF. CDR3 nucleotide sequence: TGTGCCAGCAGCTTAGAAATAACAAGGAACGAGCAGTACTTC.

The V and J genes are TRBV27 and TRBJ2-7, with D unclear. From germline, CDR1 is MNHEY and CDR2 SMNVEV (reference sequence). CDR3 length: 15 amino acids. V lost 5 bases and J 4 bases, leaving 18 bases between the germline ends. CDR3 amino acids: CASSTDRVWGYEQYF. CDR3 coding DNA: TGTGCCAGCAGTACGGACCGCGTTTGGGGTTACGAGCAGTACTTC.

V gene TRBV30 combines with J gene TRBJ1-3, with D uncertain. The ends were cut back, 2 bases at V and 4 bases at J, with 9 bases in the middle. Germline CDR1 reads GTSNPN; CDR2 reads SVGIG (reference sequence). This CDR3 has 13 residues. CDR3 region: CAWSPGSGNTIYF. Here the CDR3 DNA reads TGTGCCTGGAGTCCCGGGAGCGGAAACACCATATATTTT.

CDR3 nucleotide sequence: TGTGCCAGCAGCTTAGCTAGCTGGCAAGATACGCAGTATTTT. Amino acids: CASSLASWQDTQYF. The V and J genes are TRBV11-2 and TRBJ2-3, with D maybe TRBD2 (5 bases). V was trimmed by 1 base and J by 5 bases, leaving 10 bases between them. This CDR3 region has 14 residues. Germline CDR1 SGHAT, CDR2 FQNNGV.

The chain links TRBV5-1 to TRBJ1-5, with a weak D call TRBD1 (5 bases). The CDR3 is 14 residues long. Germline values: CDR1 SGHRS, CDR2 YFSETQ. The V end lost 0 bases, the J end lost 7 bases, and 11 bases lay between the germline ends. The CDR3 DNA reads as TGCGCCAGCAGCTTGGGGCAGGGCTTACAGCCCCAGCATTTT. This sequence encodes CASSLGQGLQPQHF.

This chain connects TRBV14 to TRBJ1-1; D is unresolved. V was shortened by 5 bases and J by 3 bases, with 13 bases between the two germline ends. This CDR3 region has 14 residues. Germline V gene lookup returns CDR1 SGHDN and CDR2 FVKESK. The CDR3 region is CASSADPPYTEAFF. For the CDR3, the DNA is TGTGCCAGCAGCGCAGACCCGCCGTACACTGAAGCTTTCTTT. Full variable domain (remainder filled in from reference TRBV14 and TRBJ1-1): EAGVTQFPSHSVIEKGQTVTLRCDPISGHDNLYWYRRVMGKEIKFLLHFVKESKQDESGMPNNRFLAERTGGTYSTLKVQPAELEDSGVYFCASSADPPYTEAFFGQGTRLTVV.

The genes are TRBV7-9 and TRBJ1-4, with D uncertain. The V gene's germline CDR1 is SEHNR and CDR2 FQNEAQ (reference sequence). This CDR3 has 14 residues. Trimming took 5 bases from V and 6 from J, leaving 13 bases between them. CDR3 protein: CASSPPSSDEKLFF. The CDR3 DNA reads TGTGCCAGCAGCCCCCCCTCCTCAGATGAAAAACTGTTTTTT. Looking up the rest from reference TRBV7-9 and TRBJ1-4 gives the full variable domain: DTGVSQNPRHKITKRGQNVTFRCDPISEHNRLYWYRQTLGQGPEFLTYFQNEAQLEKSRLLSDRFSAERPKGSFSTLEIQRTEQGDSAMYLCASSPPSSDEKLFFGSGTQLSVL.

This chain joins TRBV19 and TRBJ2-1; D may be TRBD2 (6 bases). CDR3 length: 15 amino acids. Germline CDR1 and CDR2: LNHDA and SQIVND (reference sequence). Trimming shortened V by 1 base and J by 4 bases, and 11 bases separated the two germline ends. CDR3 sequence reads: CASSIVVAEYNEQFF. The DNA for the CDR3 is TGTGCCAGTAGTATAGTGGTAGCGGAGTACAATGAGCAGTTCTTC.

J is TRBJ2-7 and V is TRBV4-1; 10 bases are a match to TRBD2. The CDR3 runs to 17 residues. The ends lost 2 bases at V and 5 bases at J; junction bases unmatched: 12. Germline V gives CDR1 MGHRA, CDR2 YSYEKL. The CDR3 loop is CASSQYPTSGGAHEQYF. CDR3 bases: TGCGCCAGCAGCCAATATCCAACAAGCGGGGGGGCCCACGAGCAGTACTTC.

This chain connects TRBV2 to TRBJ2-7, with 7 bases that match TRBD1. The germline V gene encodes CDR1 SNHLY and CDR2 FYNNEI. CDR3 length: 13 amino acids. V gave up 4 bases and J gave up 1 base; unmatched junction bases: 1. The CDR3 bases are TGTGCCAGCAGTGGGGGACAGTCCTACGAGCAGTACTTC. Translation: CASSGGQSYEQYF.

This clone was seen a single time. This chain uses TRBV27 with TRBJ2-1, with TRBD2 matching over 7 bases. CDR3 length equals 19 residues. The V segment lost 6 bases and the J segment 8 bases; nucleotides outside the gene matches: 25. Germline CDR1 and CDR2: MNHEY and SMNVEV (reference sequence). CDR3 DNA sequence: TGTGCCAGCAGCGGACGATTCCCCGTTTGGGGCGGGAGTAGTCATGAGCAGTTCTTC. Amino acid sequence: CASSGRFPVWGGSSHEQFF.

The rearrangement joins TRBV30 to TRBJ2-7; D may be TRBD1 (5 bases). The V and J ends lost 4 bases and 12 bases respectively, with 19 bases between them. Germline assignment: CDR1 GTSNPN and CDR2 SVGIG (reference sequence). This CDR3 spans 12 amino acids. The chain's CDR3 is CAWTRTQGFLYF. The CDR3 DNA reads TGTGCCTGGACCCGAACCCAGGGTTTCTTGTACTTC.

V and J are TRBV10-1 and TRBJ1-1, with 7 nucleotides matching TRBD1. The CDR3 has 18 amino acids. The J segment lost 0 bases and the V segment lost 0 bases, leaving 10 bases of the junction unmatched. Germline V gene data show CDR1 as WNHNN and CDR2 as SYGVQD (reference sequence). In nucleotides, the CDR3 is TGCGCCAGCAGTGAGTCAACGTTAGGGACAGTTTTGAACACTGAAGCTTTCTTT. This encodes CASSESTLGTVLNTEAFF.

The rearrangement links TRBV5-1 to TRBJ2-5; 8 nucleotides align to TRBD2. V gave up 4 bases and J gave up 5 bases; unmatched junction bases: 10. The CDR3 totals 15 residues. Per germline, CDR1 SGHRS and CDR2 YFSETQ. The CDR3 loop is CASSPLGGGGETQYF. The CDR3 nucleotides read TGCGCCAGCAGCCCCCTCGGGGGGGGCGGTGAGACCCAGTACTTC.

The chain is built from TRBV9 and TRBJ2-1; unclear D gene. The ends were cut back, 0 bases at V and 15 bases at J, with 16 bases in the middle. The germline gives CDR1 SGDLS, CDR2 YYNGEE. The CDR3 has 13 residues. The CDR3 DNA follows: TGTGCCAGCAGCGTAGCTCAAGGCAGAGGTCGGTTCTTC. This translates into CASSVAQGRGRFF.

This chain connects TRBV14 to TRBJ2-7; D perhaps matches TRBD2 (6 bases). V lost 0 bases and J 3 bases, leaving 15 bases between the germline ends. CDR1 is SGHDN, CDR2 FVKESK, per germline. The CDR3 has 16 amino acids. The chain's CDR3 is CASSQDRGTVFYEQYF. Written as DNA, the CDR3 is TGTGCCAGCAGCCAAGATCGGGGGACGGTTTTCTACGAGCAGTACTTC.

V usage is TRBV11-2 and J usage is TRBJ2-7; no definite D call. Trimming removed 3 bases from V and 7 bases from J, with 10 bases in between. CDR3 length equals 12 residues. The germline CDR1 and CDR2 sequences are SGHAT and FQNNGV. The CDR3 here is CASSLTVLEQYF. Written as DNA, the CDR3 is TGTGCCAGCAGCTTGACGGTGTTGGAGCAGTACTTC.

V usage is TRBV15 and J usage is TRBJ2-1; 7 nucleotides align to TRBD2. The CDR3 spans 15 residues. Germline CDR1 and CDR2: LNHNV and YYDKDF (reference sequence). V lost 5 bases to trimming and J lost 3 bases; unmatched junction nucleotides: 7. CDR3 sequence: CATSFVPGGYNEQFF. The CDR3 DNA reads TGTGCCACCAGCTTCGTTCCGGGAGGCTACAATGAGCAGTTCTTC. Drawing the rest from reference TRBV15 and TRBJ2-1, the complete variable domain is DAMVIQNPRYQVTQFGKPVTLSCSQTLNHNVMYWYQQKSSQAPKLLFHYYDKDFNNEADTPDNFQSRRPNTSFCFLDIRSPGLGDTAMYLCATSFVPGGYNEQFFGPGTRLTVL.

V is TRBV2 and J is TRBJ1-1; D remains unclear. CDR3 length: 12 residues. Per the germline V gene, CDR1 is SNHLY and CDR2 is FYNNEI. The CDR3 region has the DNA TGTGCGGCCCCCTCCTACGACACTGAAGCTTTCTTT. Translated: CAAPSYDTEAFF.

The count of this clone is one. CDR3 DNA: TGTGCCAGCAGTTTCCGGACTAGCGTTCTAGATACGCAGTATTTT. Translated: CASSFRTSVLDTQYF. The V call is TRBV27, the J call TRBJ2-3; 9 nucleotides match TRBD2. CDR1 and CDR2 (germline): MNHEY, SMNVEV (reference sequence). This CDR3 has 15 amino acids. V trimming: 3 bases; J trimming: 5 bases; junction bases outside the gene matches: 6.

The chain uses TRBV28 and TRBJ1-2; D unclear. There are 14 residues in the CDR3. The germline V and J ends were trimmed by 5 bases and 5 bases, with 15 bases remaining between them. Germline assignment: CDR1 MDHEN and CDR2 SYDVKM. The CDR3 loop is CASSPLLKGYGYTF. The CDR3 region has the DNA TGTGCCAGCAGTCCACTGTTAAAAGGGTATGGCTACACCTTC.

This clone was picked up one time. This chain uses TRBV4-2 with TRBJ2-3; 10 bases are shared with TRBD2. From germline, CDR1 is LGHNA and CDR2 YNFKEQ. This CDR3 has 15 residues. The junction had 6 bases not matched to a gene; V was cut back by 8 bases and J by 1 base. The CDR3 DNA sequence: TGTGCCAGCTTACGACTAGCGGGTGGCACAGATACGCAGTATTTT. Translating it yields CASLRLAGGTDTQYF.

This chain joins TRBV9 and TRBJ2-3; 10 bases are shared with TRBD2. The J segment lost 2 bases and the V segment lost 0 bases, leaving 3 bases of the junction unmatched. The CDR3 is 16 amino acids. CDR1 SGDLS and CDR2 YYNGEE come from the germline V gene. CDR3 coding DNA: TGTGCCAGCAGCGTAGAGAGCGGGGGGGTCACAGATACGCAGTATTTT. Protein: CASSVESGGVTDTQYF.